These 20 T cell receptor beta chains originate from one sample sequenced in a study of CD8+ T cells in alopecia areata (dated by TCRdb to the late 2010s). Libraries were made using the immunoSEQ multiplex PCR assay. To provide template for TCR sequencing, every sample had RNA extracted and reverse transcribed into cDNA. This is the immuneACCESS table as TCRdb keeps it, with only in-frame sequences that have V and J called. A part of the clones is gone; compared with another copy, unresolved V genes explain less than half, and the rest is unexplained. The sample table contains about 190,000 clones; only one count was recorded for 64% of them. About 1.3% of the sample belongs to the ten largest clones. The treatment or condition label of this sample denotes: oral pan-JAK inhibitor, 5-10 mg twice daily. Sequencing used CD4+ T cells sorted from blood, obtained around week 49, from a patient treated with tofacitinib. The receptors originated from a human donor with alopecia areata.

The rearrangement links TRBV11-2 to TRBJ2-5; D gene uncertain. The V end was cut by 3 bases, the J end by 1 base, with 0 bases between. The CDR3 is 11 amino acids. The germline V gene encodes CDR1 SGHAT and CDR2 FQNNGV. This CDR3 reads CASSFQETQYF. In DNA form, the CDR3 reads TGTGCCAGCAGCTTCCAAGAGACCCAGTACTTC.

This chain connects TRBV27 to TRBJ2-7, with 7 bases that match TRBD1. V was pared by 4 bases and J by 3 bases, with 6 bases of the junction left unmatched. The CDR3 has 14 residues. Germline V CDR1 and CDR2: MNHEY, SMNVEV (reference sequence). Here the CDR3 reads CASSSWDRVYEQYF. CDR3 nucleotide sequence: TGTGCCAGCAGTTCCTGGGACAGAGTCTACGAGCAGTACTTC.

This chain links TRBV29-1 with TRBJ2-7, with D unclear. V was clipped by 3 bases and J by 2 bases, with 8 bases between them. The CDR3 consists of 12 residues. Germline assignment: CDR1 SQVTM and CDR2 ANQGSEA. This chain's CDR3 is CSVESGAYEQYF. CDR3 DNA: TGCAGCGTTGAGTCAGGAGCCTACGAGCAGTACTTC.

This sequence joins TRBV13 and TRBJ2-7; D is uncertain. Trimming removed 4 bases from V and 0 bases from J, with 7 bases in between. The CDR3 extends over 13 amino acids. The germline V gene has CDR1 PRHDT and CDR2 FYEKMQ (reference sequence). CDR3 bases: TGTGCCAGCAGCTCTCCCAGCTCCTACGAGCAGTACTTC. It is translated as CASSSPSSYEQYF.

The rearrangement uses TRBV29-1 and TRBJ2-3, with 7 bases matching TRBD1. CDR1 and CDR2 (germline): SQVTM, ANQGSEA. The CDR3 has 15 residues. V trimming: 6 bases; J trimming: 0 bases; junction bases outside the gene matches: 9. CDR3: CSVLADRESTDTQYF. In nucleotides, the CDR3 is TGCAGCGTCCTTGCTGACAGGGAGAGCACAGATACGCAGTATTTT.

In nucleotides, the CDR3 is TGTGCCAGCAGCCCAGGGACAGGCGCCGATACGCAGTATTTT. This translates into CASSPGTGADTQYF. This rearrangement joins TRBV11-2 to TRBJ2-3, with TRBD1 matching over 8 bases. The CDR3 sequence is 14 residues long. The V segment lost 5 bases and the J segment 6 bases; nucleotides outside the gene matches: 7. Germline loops: CDR1 SGHAT, CDR2 FQNNGV. The full variable domain, with the rest looked up from reference TRBV11-2 and TRBJ2-3, is EAGVAQSPRYKIIEKRQSVAFWCNPISGHATLYWYQQILGQGPKLLIQFQNNGVVDDSQLPKDRFSAERLKGVDSTLKIQPAKLEDSAVYLCASSPGTGADTQYFGPGTRLTVL.

The rearrangement joins TRBV6-6 to TRBJ2-3; the D call may be TRBD1 or TRBD2 (5 bases each). This CDR3 has 15 residues. CDR1 and CDR2 (germline): MNHNY, SVGAGI (reference sequence). The V end was cut by 4 bases, the J end by 5 bases, with 16 bases between. The CDR3 nucleotides are TGTGCCAGCAGTTGGGGCAGCGGCTGGGGAGATACGCAGTATTTT. Protein product: CASSWGSGWGDTQYF.

The chain uses TRBV5-5 and TRBJ2-7; 7 positions agree with TRBD1. The V and J ends lost 4 bases and 3 bases, in that order; junction bases with no gene match: 4. This CDR3 region has 13 residues. The V gene's germline CDR1 is SGHKS and CDR2 YYEKEE (reference sequence). CDR3: CASSNGQVYEQYF. CDR3 bases: TGTGCCAGCAGCAACGGACAGGTCTACGAGCAGTACTTC.

CDR3 protein: CASSLEAGSVTEAFF. CDR3 coding DNA: TGTGCCAGCAGCTTGGAGGCGGGTTCGGTGACTGAAGCTTTCTTT. V usage is TRBV5-4 and J usage is TRBJ1-1; D is unclear. There are 15 residues in the CDR3. The V gene's germline CDR1 is SGHNT and CDR2 YYREEE (reference sequence). V lost 0 bases, J lost 5 bases, and 14 bases lay in between.

The genes are TRBV6-1 and TRBJ2-1, with D uncertain. The ends were cut back, 3 bases at V and 4 bases at J, with 7 bases in the middle. This CDR3 is 13 amino acids long. The V gene's germline CDR1 is MNHNS and CDR2 SASEGT. CDR3 DNA sequence: TGTGCCAGCAGTGACGGCTTGTACAATGAGCAGTTCTTC. It codes for CASSDGLYNEQFF.

There are a few counts of this clone. The CDR3 is CASSPLERSPLHF. The DNA for the CDR3 is TGTGCCAGCAGCCCCCTTGAGAGGTCACCCCTCCACTTT. V is TRBV27 and J is TRBJ1-6; D ambiguous. V gave up 6 bases and J gave up 10 bases, with 13 bases separating them. The germline V gene has CDR1 MNHEY and CDR2 SMNVEV (reference sequence). This CDR3 spans 13 amino acids.

Worth noting for this clone: At the DNA level, this CDR3 is encoded by other sequences in the same sample as well. This sequence joins TRBV29-1 and TRBJ1-1; D gene uncertain. V lost 1 base, J lost 2 bases, and 8 bases lay in between. Germline CDR1 and CDR2: SQVTM and ANQGSEA. The CDR3 has 13 residues. CDR3 nucleotide sequence: TGCAGCGTTGAAGGGACGGTTAACACTGAAGCTTTCTTT. Translated, it gives CSVEGTVNTEAFF.

This rearrangement joins TRBV7-2 to TRBJ1-2, with D possibly matching TRBD1 (5 bases). From germline, CDR1 is SGHTA and CDR2 FQGNSA. CDR3 length equals 14 residues. Deletions cut 1 base from V and 3 bases from J, with 9 bases between. The CDR3 sequence: CASSLGTQDYGYTF. As DNA, the CDR3 is TGTGCCAGCAGCTTAGGGACACAAGACTATGGCTACACCTTC.

V usage is TRBV9 and J usage is TRBJ1-5; maybe TRBD1 (6 bases). Germline V gene lookup returns CDR1 SGDLS and CDR2 YYNGEE. The CDR3 spans 16 residues. Trimming removed 0 bases at V and 4 bases at J, with 14 bases between. CDR3 bases: TGTGCCAGCAGCGTAGCAAGGGGGGCGAGTAATCAGCCCCAGCATTTT. Amino acids: CASSVARGASNQPQHF.

The V and J genes are TRBV9 and TRBJ2-6; no firm D call. Germline CDR1 and CDR2: SGDLS and YYNGEE. The V and J ends lost 3 bases and 4 bases respectively, with 14 bases between them. There are 16 residues in the CDR3. The CDR3: CASSADLAPGANVLTF. The CDR3 DNA is TGTGCCAGCAGCGCTGATCTGGCCCCCGGGGCCAACGTCCTGACTTTC. The full variable domain, completed using reference TRBV9 and TRBJ2-6, is DSGVTQTPKHLITATGQRVTLRCSPRSGDLSVYWYQQSLDQGLQFLIQYYNGEERAKGNILERFSAQQFPDLHSELNLSSLELGDSALYFCASSADLAPGANVLTFGAGSRLTVL.

The chain combines TRBV7-6 with TRBJ2-3; 13 bases line up with TRBD2. Germline-derived CDR1 and CDR2 are SGHVS and FNYEAQ. The junction had 6 bases not matched to a gene; V was cut back by 4 bases and J by 8 bases. The CDR3 has 15 residues. CDR3 residues: CASSSLAGGPVTQYF. CDR3 bases: TGTGCCAGCAGCTCACTAGCGGGGGGGCCCGTTACGCAGTATTTT.

By frequency in the sample, this clone is medium-sized. The V call is TRBV10-3, the J call TRBJ2-1; D may be TRBD2 (6 bases). The CDR3 extends over 14 amino acids. V dropped 7 bases and J dropped 11 bases, with 21 bases sitting between them. Germline CDR1 is ENHRY and CDR2 is SYGVKD. CDR3 protein: CAITGAGTLRKQFF. CDR3 nucleotides: TGTGCCATCACTGGTGCGGGGACCCTCAGGAAGCAGTTCTTC.

This rearrangement joins TRBV30 to TRBJ1-3; 7 positions agree with TRBD1. The CDR3 is made up of 15 amino acids. Trimming at V came to 4 bases and at J to 2 bases, leaving 8 bases not matched to a gene. CDR1 and CDR2 from the germline V gene are GTSNPN and SVGIG (reference sequence). The CDR3 loop is CAWNTPGTAGNTIYF. The CDR3 DNA is TGTGCCTGGAACACACCCGGGACAGCTGGAAACACCATATATTTT.

The J gene is TRBJ2-7, the V gene TRBV30; D remains unclear. From germline, CDR1 is GTSNPN and CDR2 SVGIG (reference sequence). Trimming took 4 bases from V and 1 from J, leaving 11 bases between them. This CDR3 comprises 13 residues. CDR3 sequence reads: CAWTTDLSYEQYF. The CDR3, as DNA: TGTGCCTGGACTACAGATCTTTCCTACGAGCAGTACTTC.

This clone was detected once. This sequence joins TRBV4-3 and TRBJ2-3; TRBD2 aligns across 8 bases. V shed 0 bases and J 1 base; nucleotides not matched to a gene: 9. Germline V gene sequence: CDR1 LGHNA, CDR2 YSLEER. The CDR3 has 18 residues. CDR3 in amino acids: CASSQDLPGGPGTDTQYF. The CDR3 DNA reads as TGCGCCAGCAGCCAAGATTTACCGGGGGGGCCGGGCACAGATACGCAGTATTTT.